What follows describes a single TCR beta chain. This clone was seen a handful of times. Its antigen has not been determined. No much larger clone is present one base from it, and per-base qualities are unavailable. Using the deep immunoSEQ assay, TCR CDR3 regions were amplified from genomic DNA by multiplex PCR. Genomic DNA extracted from each cell subset was distributed evenly over all wells of several immunoSEQ 96-well plates, and each plate served as one replicate. For sorted subsets, each replicate PCR was loaded with 200 ng genomic DNA, equivalent to 32,000 or so T cell genomes. Purified libraries were measured with a Qubit 3.0 fluorometer, size-checked on a Bioanalyzer 2100, and measured again with the KAPA Library Quantification kit. Every immunoSEQ 96-well plate was sequenced on a dedicated single-read 150-cycle Illumina NextSeq 550 flow cell. The original pipeline was this. Because only junctional sequences without quality scores were contained in the immunoSEQ output, filtering matching that applied to full-length reads could not be performed. To assign V/J genes and CDR3, sequences were annotated using PyIR, a Python wrapper for IgBLAST v1.9, with IMGT germline references. Reads were filtered out if the reads had weak V/J assignments (E-value above 1e-6), no CDR3, stop codons, out-of-frame junctions, or ambiguous translated residues. V3J clonotypes were defined as sequences sharing an identical inferred V gene, J gene, and CDR3 amino acid sequence. The percentage overlap between two repertoires was calculated by dividing the number of shared unique clonotypes by the size of the smaller repertoire. Repertoire richness was assessed with RTK rarefaction, the Chao1 estimator, and Recon v2.1 estimates of unobserved clonotypes. For all TCRbeta clonotypes obtained by the gDNA method from a handful of donors, generation probabilities were computed with OLGA. What TCRdb holds here is the immuneACCESS table cut down to in-frame rearrangements. Part of the clones is not present; checked against another copy, under half of the missing clones reflect an unresolved V gene, and the others are unexplained. That table is the source of V, J and clone size, and D and trimming were worked out from the DNA. The sample table shows about 2.2 million clones, and 85% to 95% are seen once. Roughly 1.8% of the sample lies in the top ten.

The sample belongs to a study of shared clonotypes between healthy human individuals (dated by TCRdb to the early 2020s). At the level of the whole study: The cohort comprised two women and three men aged 18 to 49 years. For each donor, CD4 naive and CD4 memory were each given three plates, CD8 naive was given two plates, and CD8 memory was given one plate. Blood TCR repertoires of five healthy adults were deeply sequenced to estimate repertoire size and the extent of clonotype sharing between individuals. To increase sequencing depth and limit assay-specific biases, TCR repertoire library preparation and sequencing were carried out by different laboratories using diverse techniques. Between about 0.8 and 9.5 billion PBMCs per donor were obtained by leukapheresis.

For the CD8 naive samples, CD45RO-negative cells were positively selected for CCR7, yielding a CD45RA+CCR7+ population from which TemRA cells were excluded. The donors were healthy, HIV-negative adults who had no recently reported acute infections or vaccinations. Every donor was a Caucasian adult living in Nashville, Tennessee, USA. Blood was obtained by leukapheresis, after which PBMCs were separated by Ficoll-Histopaque density gradient centrifugation and cryopreserved in liquid nitrogen vapor phase. Analytical flow cytometry was used to check the purity and quantity of each magnetically sorted T cell population. Genomic DNA was isolated from each sorted fraction and quantified by UV absorbance on a Nanodrop 2000c. Study-wide conclusions, independent of this receptor: Sampling was restricted to blood, and TCR repertoires in tissues likely differ from the TCR repertoires found in blood. Naive subsets generally had larger estimated clonotype richness than memory subsets. Even with the large sequencing depth, rarefaction of the sorted-subset datasets indicated that sequencing was incomplete. Based on pairwise subsampling, the degree of clonotype sharing among donors was expected to be affected by sequencing depth. When several donors were compared, the shared fraction of clonotypes was approximately 5% for naive CD4, about 4% for naive CD8, 2% to 2.5% for memory CD4, and less than 0.45% for memory CD8. Compared with non-shared clonotypes, the clonotypes found in all four sorted-subset donors had higher generation probabilities. Because the study included a small number of donors, the genetic and exposure-history diversity represented was limited.

V is trimmed back by 4 bases and J by 8 bases, and the junction contains 5 bases that no gene match accounts for. The germline V gene sets CDR1 to SQVTM and CDR2 to ANQGSEA. CDR3 length: 14 amino acids, cysteine to phenylalanine. Only the CDR3 DNA stays, 42 bases, in frame from base 1. The rearrangement joined TRBV29-1 to TRBJ2-1; a stretch of 13 junction bases matches TRBD2. The sample comprised naive CD8+ T cells from PBMCs. The meaning of the sample's cell subset or site label: CD45RA+CCR7+. The sequence came from a young man in good health. Some clones in this sample may be carry-over from other donors' samples. This receptor has the CDR3 CSVGTSGSLDEQFF. The nucleotide sequence is TGCAGCGTTGGGACTAGCGGGAGTCTGGATGAGCAGTTCTTC.